This T cell receptor (beta chain) is drawn from a study of OX40 agonist ivuxolimab in advanced cancers. Some background on the complete study: Ivuxolimab, which targeted the costimulatory receptor OX40 (CD134), was an agonistic, fully human IgG2 monoclonal antibody. Intravenous ivuxolimab was administered to patients every 2 weeks at six dose levels: 0.01, 0.1, 0.3, 1.5, 3 and 10 mg/kg. Of the approximately 50 dose-escalation patients, hepatocellular carcinoma was present in 19, melanoma in approximately 15, renal cell carcinoma in 9 and head and neck cancer in 9. In the dose-escalation cohort, approximately 82% of patients were male, and the mean age was around 60 years, with a range of about 23 to 85. Patients were allowed to have had prior anti-PD-1, anti-PD-L1 or anti-CTLA-4 therapy, and more than 30% of the dose-escalation patients had previously received checkpoint inhibitors. Partial responses occurred in three dose-escalation patients: two with cutaneous melanoma and one with hepatocellular carcinoma. The point of sequencing TCRbeta in the periphery was to test whether ivuxolimab changed TCR sequence diversity and drove clonal T-cell expansion. The paper describes the monotherapy dose-escalation part (N of about 52 patients) of the phase I trial of ivuxolimab. Points the paper makes about the study in general: Which antigens the clonally expanded peripheral T cells were specific for was not determined. At doses from 0.1 to 3.0 mg/kg, clonal expansion was seen in both CD4+ and CD8+ blood T cells between baseline and week 6. After ivuxolimab, more expanded clones were found on average in CD8+ T cells than in CD4+ T cells. In the 0.1-3.0 mg/kg groups, partial responders were among the patients with the lowest normalized peripheral clonal expansion, particularly in CD8+ T cells. Low levels of normalized T-cell clonal expansion were also seen in some nonresponding patients.

Comment on this clone: The antigen it binds to is not known. The sample holds no much larger clone one base away, and base qualities are not on file.

Genomic DNA was isolated from the sorted cells so that the TCRbeta CDR3 region could be sequenced. The immunoSEQ Assay was used for sequencing of TCRbeta CDR3 regions. TCRdb's version of the immuneACCESS table is confined to in-frame rearrangements and falls short of the full clone set. An unresolved V gene accounts for under half of the shortfall where checked; the remainder is of unknown origin. The sample yields tens of thousands of clones; about 91% were counted once. Of the sample, over 15% falls within the top ten clones. Patients with autoimmune disease history or receiving systemic immunosuppression were excluded from the trial. Peripheral blood for TCR sequencing was collected from all dose cohorts at baseline, on cycle 4 day 1, and on cycle 7 day 1. Samples were obtained from an open-label, multicenter, first-in-human phase I dose-escalation trial of ivuxolimab. The trial enrolled adults with locally advanced or metastatic head and neck squamous cell, hepatocellular, melanoma or renal cell carcinoma. Before TCR sequencing, CD4+ T cells and CD8+ T cells from peripheral blood were sorted into separate populations.

From its cysteine to its phenylalanine, the CDR3 spans 15 amino acids. Only the CDR3 portion is preserved as DNA: 45 bases, with reading frame beginning at the first base. V is shortened by 5 bases, J by 2 bases, and the region joining them spans 15 bases. CDR1 SEHNR and CDR2 FQNEAQ were looked up in the germline V gene (reference sequence). The V and J genes are TRBV7-9 and TRBJ1-1, with the D gene too uncertain to name. The sample in question was CD4+ or CD8+ T cells sorted from blood, obtained in a trial of the OX40 agonist ivuxolimab. The clonotype was recovered from an adult with an advanced solid tumor such as melanoma, head and neck, liver or kidney cancer. The CDR3 reads as follows: CASSPMDLFNTEAFF. In nucleotide form, the sequence is TGTGCCAGCAGCCCAATGGACCTATTTAACACTGAAGCTTTCTTT. Outside the CDR3, residues come from the reference TRBV7-9 and TRBJ1-1 proteins, so the full variable domain is: DTGVSQNPRHKITKRGQNVTFRCDPISEHNRLYWYRQTLGQGPEFLTYFQNEAQLEKSRLLSDRFSAERPKGSFSTLEIQRTEQGDSAMYLCASSPMDLFNTEAFFGQGTRLTVV.